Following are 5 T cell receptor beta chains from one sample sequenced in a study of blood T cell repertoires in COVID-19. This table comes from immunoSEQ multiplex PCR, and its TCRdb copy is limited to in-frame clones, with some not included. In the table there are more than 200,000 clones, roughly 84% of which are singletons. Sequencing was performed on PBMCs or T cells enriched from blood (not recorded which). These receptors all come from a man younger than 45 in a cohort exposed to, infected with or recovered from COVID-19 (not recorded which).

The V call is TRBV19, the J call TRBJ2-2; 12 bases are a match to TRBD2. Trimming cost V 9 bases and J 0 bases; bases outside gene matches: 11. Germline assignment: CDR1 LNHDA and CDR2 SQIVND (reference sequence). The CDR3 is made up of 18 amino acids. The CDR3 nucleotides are TGTGCCAGCCTCGCGGCTAGCGGGAGGGCAGCGAACACCGGGGAGCTGTTTTTT. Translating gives CASLAASGRAANTGELFF.

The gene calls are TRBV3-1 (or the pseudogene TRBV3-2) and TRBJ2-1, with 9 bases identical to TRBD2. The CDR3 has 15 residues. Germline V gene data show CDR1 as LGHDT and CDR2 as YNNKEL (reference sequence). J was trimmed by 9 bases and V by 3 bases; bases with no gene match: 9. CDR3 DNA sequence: TGTGCCAGCAGCCATAAGACTAGCGGATGGGGTGAGCAGTTCTTC. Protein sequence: CASSHKTSGWGEQFF.

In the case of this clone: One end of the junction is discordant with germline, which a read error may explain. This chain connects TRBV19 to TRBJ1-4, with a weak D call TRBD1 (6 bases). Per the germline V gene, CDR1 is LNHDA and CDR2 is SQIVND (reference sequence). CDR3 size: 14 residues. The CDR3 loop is CASSRQESSLMKYF. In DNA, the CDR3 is TGTGCCAGTTCTAGACAGGAGTCGAGCCTTATGAAATATTTT.

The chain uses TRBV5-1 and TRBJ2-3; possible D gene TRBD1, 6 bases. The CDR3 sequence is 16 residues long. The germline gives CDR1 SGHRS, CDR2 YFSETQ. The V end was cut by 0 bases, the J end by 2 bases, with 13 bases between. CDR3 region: CASSLVSQGTTDTQYF. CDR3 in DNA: TGCGCCAGCAGCTTGGTGTCACAGGGTACCACAGATACGCAGTATTTT. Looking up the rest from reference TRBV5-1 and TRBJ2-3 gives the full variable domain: KAGVTQTPRYLIKTRGQQVTLSCSPISGHRSVSWYQQTPGQGLQFLFEYFSETQRNKGNFPGRFSGRQFSNSRSEMNVSTLELGDSALYLCASSLVSQGTTDTQYFGPGTRLTVL.

As DNA, the CDR3 is TGTGCCAGCAGCTTAGGGGGACAGGGCGGCACCGGGGAGCTGTTTTTT. This encodes CASSLGGQGGTGELFF. The chain uses TRBV7-9 and TRBJ2-2, with TRBD1 identical over 9 bases. Germline CDR1 SEHNR, CDR2 FQNEAQ (reference sequence). This CDR3 is built from 16 residues. V trimming: 1 base; J trimming: 4 bases; junction bases outside the gene matches: 4.